One and the same sample provided the 29 T cell receptor beta chains below, sequenced in a study of low-dose radiotherapy and immunotherapy resistance in tumors. TRAV- and TRBV-specific primers, spanning alpha and beta chains, primed first-strand cDNA. TCRs underwent roughly 19 PCR cycles of amplification with a constant-region primer and V-primer adapter. Each CDR3 protein is one row after TCRdb ran MiXCR on the reads. The table has 11,000 or so distinct CDR3 sequences, 55% to 65% seen once. The source of these receptors is a human donor with advanced metastatic prostate, ovarian, gallbladder or colorectal cancer (not recorded which). This table probably holds off-target reads from a library built for another chain.

This rearrangement joins TRBV18 to TRBJ2-2; D remains ambiguous. Per germline, CDR1 KGHSH and CDR2 LQKENI. V was clipped by 3 bases and J by 5 bases, with 4 bases between them. This CDR3 is built from 12 residues. The CDR3 nucleotides read TGTGCCAGCTCACCTCGGACCGGGGAGCTGTTTTTT. It translates to CASSPRTGELFF. Variable domain in full (rest from reference TRBV18 and TRBJ2-2): NAGVMQNPRHLVRRRGQEARLRCSPMKGHSHVYWYRQLPEEGLKFMVYLQKENIIDESGMPKERFSAEFPKEGPSILRIQQVVRGDSAAYFCASSPRTGELFFGEGSRLTVL.

J is TRBJ2-5 and V is TRBV14; TRBD1 might be the D (5 bases). V gave up 3 bases and J gave up 6 bases, with 14 bases separating them. Germline values: CDR1 SGHDN, CDR2 FVKESK. The CDR3 runs 14 residues. The CDR3 is CASSHDQGRKTQYF. In DNA form, the CDR3 reads TGTGCCAGCAGCCACGACCAGGGCCGAAAGACCCAGTACTTC. The full variable domain, in which reference TRBV14 and TRBJ2-5 provide the parts outside the CDR3, is EAGVTQFPSHSVIEKGQTVTLRCDPISGHDNLYWYRRVMGKEIKFLLHFVKESKQDESGMPNNRFLAERTGGTYSTLKVQPAELEDSGVYFCASSHDQGRKTQYFGPGTRLLVL.

This chain links TRBV5-1 with TRBJ2-1, with 8 bases fitting TRBD2. Trimming at V came to 1 base and at J to 7 bases, leaving 4 bases not matched to a gene. The CDR3 spans 14 residues. In germline, CDR1 is SGHRS, CDR2 YFSETQ. The CDR3 DNA reads TGCGCCAGCAGCTTGTCGGGAGGGGTGAATGAGCAGTTCTTC. Amino acid sequence: CASSLSGGVNEQFF. Full variable domain (missing parts from reference TRBV5-1 and TRBJ2-1): KAGVTQTPRYLIKTRGQQVTLSCSPISGHRSVSWYQQTPGQGLQFLFEYFSETQRNKGNFPGRFSGRQFSNSRSEMNVSTLELGDSALYLCASSLSGGVNEQFFGPGTRLTVL.

V gene TRBV3-1 combines with J gene TRBJ1-4; 10 bases fit TRBD1. The ends lost 5 bases at V and 4 bases at J; junction bases unmatched: 4. Germline CDR1 is LGHDT and CDR2 is YNNKEL (reference sequence). CDR3 size: 15 residues. CDR3 DNA: TGTGCCAGCAGCACCCGGACAGGGGGTAATGAAAAACTGTTTTTT. It codes for CASSTRTGGNEKLFF.

The chain is built from TRBV28 and TRBJ1-2, with D perhaps matching TRBD1 (5 bases). The V and J ends lost 4 bases and 4 bases respectively, with 10 bases between them. CDR1 and CDR2 (germline): MDHEN, SYDVKM. The length of the CDR3 is 13 residues. CDR3 amino acids: CASSSGTFYGYTF. The CDR3 coding sequence is TGTGCCAGCAGTTCGGGGACTTTCTATGGCTACACCTTC.

The rearrangement links TRBV20-1 to TRBJ2-3, with D unclear. Trimming left V 6 bases short and J 7 bases short, with 11 bases between. Germline CDR1 is DFQATT and CDR2 is SNEGSKA (reference sequence). The length of the CDR3 is 11 residues. The CDR3 sequence: CSAKRLYTQYF. The CDR3 DNA follows: TGCAGTGCCAAAAGGTTATATACGCAGTATTTT.

The V gene is TRBV10-3, the J gene TRBJ2-3; 11 nucleotides agree with TRBD2. Germline V gene sequence: CDR1 ENHRY, CDR2 SYGVKD. This CDR3 is 16 amino acids long. Trimming at V came to 6 bases and at J to 5 bases, leaving 10 bases not matched to a gene. The CDR3 DNA follows: TGTGCCATCAGCCGTGATAGCGGGGGGGCCGGAGATACGCAGTATTTT. Its translation: CAISRDSGGAGDTQYF.

The rearrangement uses TRBV6-2 or TRBV6-3 and TRBJ1-3; no firm D call. Germline V gene lookup returns CDR1 MNHEY and CDR2 SVGEGT. V shed 0 bases and J shed 4 bases, with 13 bases lying between them. The CDR3 loop spans 16 amino acids. Here the CDR3 reads CASSYSGRRNGNTIYF. The CDR3 nucleotides are TGTGCCAGCAGTTACTCAGGCAGGAGGAACGGAAACACCATATATTTT.

This clonotype was detected only a few times. This chain joins TRBV5-1 and TRBJ1-2, with 9 bases that match TRBD1. After removal of 0 bases from V and 3 bases from J, the junction contained 6 bases not matched to a gene. The CDR3 is made up of 16 amino acids. Looked up from germline, CDR1 is SGHRS and CDR2 is YFSETQ. CDR3 sequence reads: CASSLAGQGLDYGYTF. CDR3 nucleotides: TGCGCCAGCAGCTTGGCGGGACAGGGTTTGGACTATGGCTACACCTTC.

The V and J genes are TRBV20-1 and TRBJ2-1; TRBD2 aligns across 12 bases. V lost 3 bases and J lost 6; bases outside the gene matches: 6. CDR1 is DFQATT, CDR2 SNEGSKA, per germline (reference sequence). The CDR3 is 15 residues long. In DNA form, the CDR3 reads TGCAGTGCTAGGAAGACTAGCGGGGGTTCCAATGAGCAGTTCTTC. Its translation: CSARKTSGGSNEQFF.

This sequence joins TRBV18 and TRBJ1-4; D possibly corresponds to TRBD1 (5 bases). Trimming stripped 2 bases from V and 7 bases from J, with 11 bases between. CDR3 length equals 14 residues. Germline V CDR1 and CDR2: KGHSH, LQKENI. CDR3 loop: CASSPRGGTEKLFF. The DNA for the CDR3 is TGTGCCAGCTCACCAAGGGGAGGTACTGAAAAACTGTTTTTT.

The rearrangement links TRBV6-2 or TRBV6-3 to TRBJ1-2; 11 nucleotides line up with TRBD1. Germline lookup yields CDR1 MNHEY and CDR2 SVGEGT. The CDR3 runs to 17 residues. J lost 3 bases, V lost 9 bases, and 15 bases had no gene match. The chain's CDR3 is CASSFSGTGGVHYGYTF. The CDR3, as DNA: TGTGCCAGTTCCTTCTCCGGGACAGGGGGGGTGCACTATGGCTACACCTTC.

Only a few counts were recorded for this clonotype. V and J are TRBV2 and TRBJ1-5; D ambiguous. Looked up from germline, CDR1 is SNHLY and CDR2 is FYNNEI. V shed 7 bases and J shed 2 bases, with 6 bases lying between them. This CDR3 has 12 residues. The CDR3 reads CASTGGNQPQHF. CDR3 bases: TGTGCCAGCACTGGAGGCAATCAGCCCCAGCATTTT.

The V call is TRBV20-1, the J call TRBJ1-4; 9 nucleotides match TRBD1. This CDR3 contains 14 residues. J gave up 5 bases and V 3 bases, and 4 bases lay outside the gene matches. Germline V gives CDR1 DFQATT, CDR2 SNEGSKA (reference sequence). The CDR3 region has the DNA TGCAGTGCTAGGCCGACAGGGGGGAATGAAAAACTGTTTTTT. Translation gives CSARPTGGNEKLFF.

The CDR3 DNA reads TGTGCCAGCAGTTTAGGGACAGGGGGCCTGAACGAGCAGTACTTC. It yields the protein CASSLGTGGLNEQYF. The genes are TRBV12-3 or TRBV12-4 and TRBJ2-7, with 11 bases that match TRBD1. The V and J ends lost 1 base and 5 bases, in that order; junction bases with no gene match: 4. This CDR3 region has 15 residues.

The chain combines TRBV29-1 with TRBJ2-1, with 15 bases matching TRBD2. Germline values: CDR1 SQVTM, CDR2 ANQGSEA. The CDR3 covers 15 residues. The ends lost 0 bases at V and 7 bases at J; junction bases unmatched: 1. The CDR3 DNA is TGCAGCGTTGAAGATGGGACTAGCGGGAGGAATGAGCAGTTCTTC. It translates to CSVEDGTSGRNEQFF.

This rearrangement joins TRBV29-1 to TRBJ1-2; D uncertain. Trimming removed 0 bases at V and 3 bases at J, with 2 bases between. The CDR3 sequence is 11 residues long. Germline V CDR1 and CDR2: SQVTM, ANQGSEA. CDR3 sequence: CSVEDDYGYTF. The CDR3 nucleotides are TGCAGCGTTGAAGACGACTATGGCTACACCTTC.

The genes are TRBV3-1 and TRBJ1-2; D gene unclear. The length of the CDR3 is 14 residues. V lost 1 base and J lost 6, with 12 bases in between. Germline V lookup: CDR1 LGHDT, CDR2 YNNKEL (reference sequence). CDR3 residues: CASSQVAGVNGYTF. CDR3 coding DNA: TGTGCCAGCAGCCAAGTAGCCGGGGTAAATGGCTACACCTTC.

The genes are TRBV20-1 and TRBJ2-1, with D possibly matching TRBD2 (6 bases). V was pared by 1 base and J by 4 bases, with 14 bases between. Germline loops: CDR1 DFQATT, CDR2 SNEGSKA (reference sequence). The CDR3 extends over 15 amino acids. This CDR3 is CSARALGLQYNEQFF. CDR3 DNA: TGCAGTGCTAGAGCCCTGGGACTCCAATACAATGAGCAGTTCTTC.

The chain joins TRBV5-4 to TRBJ1-5; D gene uncertain. Germline V gives CDR1 SGHNT, CDR2 YYREEE (reference sequence). The V gene lost 4 bases and the J gene lost 6 bases, with 17 bases spanning the gap. The CDR3 totals 15 residues. Written as DNA, the CDR3 is TGTGCCAGCAGCCCTCAACCCGGGAATGCTCAGCCCCAGCATTTT. Its protein product is CASSPQPGNAQPQHF.

This sequence joins TRBV6-2 or TRBV6-3 and TRBJ2-2, with 8 bases identical to TRBD2. The CDR3 has 14 residues. Trimming cost V 5 bases and J 6 bases; bases outside gene matches: 5. The germline V gene has CDR1 MNHEY and CDR2 SVGEGT. The CDR3 region is CASSRRGAAGELFF. CDR3 sequence (DNA): TGTGCCAGCAGTCGGCGGGGGGCGGCCGGGGAGCTGTTTTTT.

V and J are TRBV4-3 and TRBJ2-7; a weak D match, TRBD1 (5 bases). The V end was cut by 0 bases, the J end by 2 bases, with 8 bases between. Per the germline V gene, CDR1 is LGHNA and CDR2 is YSLEER. CDR3 length: 14 residues. CDR3 region: CASSQDRAAYEQYF. CDR3 DNA: TGCGCCAGCAGCCAAGACAGGGCCGCCTACGAGCAGTACTTC.

This clonotype appeared a few times. The chain uses TRBV7-9 and TRBJ1-5; the match to TRBD1 covers 7 bases. CDR3 size: 16 residues. From germline, CDR1 is SEHNR and CDR2 FQNEAQ (reference sequence). J was trimmed by 3 bases and V by 1 base; bases with no gene match: 6. The CDR3 reads CASSLVGQENNQPQHF. CDR3 DNA sequence: TGTGCCAGCAGCTTAGTAGGACAGGAAAACAATCAGCCCCAGCATTTT.

V and J are TRBV5-1 and TRBJ2-1, with 7 bases matching TRBD2. The CDR3 runs 15 residues. Unmatched junction bases numbered 3, after V lost 3 bases and J lost 0 bases. Germline V gene data show CDR1 as SGHRS and CDR2 as YFSETQ. The CDR3 here is CASSWDYPSYNEQFF. CDR3 bases: TGCGCCAGCAGCTGGGACTACCCCTCCTACAATGAGCAGTTCTTC.

The chain is built from TRBV5-4 and TRBJ2-7, with TRBD2 as a possible D gene (5 bases). The CDR3 runs to 12 residues. Germline CDR1 and CDR2: SGHNT and YYREEE (reference sequence). Trimming took 1 base from V and 6 from J, leaving 8 bases between them. The CDR3 reads CASSLTSSEQYF. CDR3 nucleotides: TGTGCCAGCAGCTTGACTAGTAGCGAGCAGTACTTC.

This rearrangement joins TRBV6-2 or TRBV6-3 to TRBJ2-3; 8 positions match TRBD2. This CDR3 comprises 14 residues. The V gene's germline CDR1 is MNHEY and CDR2 SVGEGT. V shed 4 bases, J shed 4 bases, and the junction held 4 bases outside the gene matches. CDR3: CASSSAGGPDTQYF. The CDR3 DNA follows: TGTGCCAGCAGTTCGGCGGGAGGTCCAGATACGCAGTATTTT.

This clonotype showed up just once. As DNA, the CDR3 is TGTGCCTGGAGTCGCGGTGTGGGGCAGCCCCAGCATTTT. Translation: CAWSRGVGQPQHF. V and J are TRBV30 and TRBJ1-5; D ambiguous. Germline V gene sequence: CDR1 GTSNPN, CDR2 SVGIG (reference sequence). This CDR3 is built from 13 residues. V lost 2 bases to trimming and J lost 7 bases, with 12 bases between them.

This clonotype has more than one count but fewer than ten. V gene TRBV20-1 combines with J gene TRBJ1-6; 7 nucleotides align to TRBD1. CDR1 is DFQATT, CDR2 SNEGSKA, per germline (reference sequence). The CDR3 covers 12 residues. V gave up 4 bases and J gave up 7 bases; unmatched junction bases: 1. Here the CDR3 DNA reads TGCAGTGCTACGGACAGGAATTCACCCCTCCACTTT. As protein: CSATDRNSPLHF.

V is TRBV10-3 and J is TRBJ2-5; D possibly corresponds to TRBD2 (6 bases). Looked up from germline, CDR1 is ENHRY and CDR2 is SYGVKD. This CDR3 comprises 14 residues. V lost 4 bases, J lost 4 bases, and 13 bases lay in between. The CDR3 protein is CAISGTLGGETQYF. The DNA of the CDR3 is TGTGCCATCAGTGGGACCCTCGGGGGAGAGACCCAGTACTTC.